The clone carrying this TCR beta chain was seen just once. Its target is unknown. These data originate in a study of cytomegalovirus exposure and HLA in healthy donors. Across the whole study: Of all 400 or so donors who were genotyped, 81% belonged to the Caucasian-associated ancestry cluster. Study results and limitations: Immune exposure information available was restricted to CMV serostatus. Later analysis placed DRB1 highest and HLA-C lowest in TCR association rates, which differed by HLA locus.

60 Vbeta and 13 Jbeta primers were used in PCR. Data came from immunoSEQ multiplex PCR; TCRdb stores just in-frame clones and leaves some out. This sample has under 200,000 clones, with 80% found just once. The sequenced material came from PBMCs. The sequence was obtained from a male donor in good health and CMV-seropositive.

The chain's CDR3 is CASRFDGGGSSYGYTF. CDR3 DNA sequence: TGTGCCAGCAGATTCGACGGGGGGGGCAGCTCCTATGGCTACACCTTC. The V and J genes are TRBV27 and TRBJ1-2; D is possibly TRBD1 (6 bases). The germline V gene encodes CDR1 MNHEY and CDR2 SMNVEV (reference sequence). CDR3 length: 16 residues. V gave up 6 bases and J gave up 4 bases, with 21 bases separating them.